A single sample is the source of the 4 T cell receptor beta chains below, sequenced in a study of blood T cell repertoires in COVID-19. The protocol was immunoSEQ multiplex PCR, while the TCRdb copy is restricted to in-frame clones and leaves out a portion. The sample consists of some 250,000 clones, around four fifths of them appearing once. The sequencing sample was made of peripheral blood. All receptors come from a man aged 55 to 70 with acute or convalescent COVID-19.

The DNA of the CDR3 is TGTGCCAGCTCACCACCGACTAGGTACCAAGAGACCCAGTACTTC. It yields the protein CASSPPTRYQETQYF. The V and J genes are TRBV18 and TRBJ2-5; D possibly corresponds to TRBD2 (6 bases). Per germline, CDR1 KGHSH and CDR2 LQKENI. The CDR3 extends over 15 amino acids. Trimming pared 0 bases from V and 0 bases from J, leaving 8 bases between. Variable domain in full (rest from reference TRBV18 and TRBJ2-5): NAGVMQNPRHLVRRRGQEARLRCSPMKGHSHVYWYRQLPEEGLKFMVYLQKENIIDESGMPKERFSAEFPKEGPSILRIQQVVRGDSAAYFCASSPPTRYQETQYFGPGTRLLVL.

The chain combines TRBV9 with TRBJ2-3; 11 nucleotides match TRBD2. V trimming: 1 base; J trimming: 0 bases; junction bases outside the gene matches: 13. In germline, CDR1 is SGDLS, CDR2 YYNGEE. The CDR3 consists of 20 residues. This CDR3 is CASSVQGAVAGGTSTDTQYF. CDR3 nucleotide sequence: TGTGCCAGCAGCGTACAGGGCGCGGTAGCGGGAGGGACTAGCACAGATACGCAGTATTTT.

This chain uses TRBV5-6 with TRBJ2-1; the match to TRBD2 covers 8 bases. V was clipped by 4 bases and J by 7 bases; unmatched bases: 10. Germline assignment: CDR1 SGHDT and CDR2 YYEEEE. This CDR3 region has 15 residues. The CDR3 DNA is TGTGCCAGCAGCCCCCCGTCGGGGGGGAGGAATGAGCAGTTCTTC. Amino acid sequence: CASSPPSGGRNEQFF. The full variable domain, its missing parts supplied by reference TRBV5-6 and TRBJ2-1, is DAGVTQSPTHLIKTRGQQVTLRCSPKSGHDTVSWYQQALGQGPQFIFQYYEEEERQRGNFPDRFSGHQFPNYSSELNVNALLLGDSALYLCASSPPSGGRNEQFFGPGTRLTVL.

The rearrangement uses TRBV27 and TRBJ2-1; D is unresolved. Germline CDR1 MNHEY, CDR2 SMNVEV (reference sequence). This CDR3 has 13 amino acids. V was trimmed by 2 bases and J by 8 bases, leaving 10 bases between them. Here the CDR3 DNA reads TGTGCCAGCAGTTTAGGTAGCCTTCATGAGCAGTTCTTC. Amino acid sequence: CASSLGSLHEQFF.